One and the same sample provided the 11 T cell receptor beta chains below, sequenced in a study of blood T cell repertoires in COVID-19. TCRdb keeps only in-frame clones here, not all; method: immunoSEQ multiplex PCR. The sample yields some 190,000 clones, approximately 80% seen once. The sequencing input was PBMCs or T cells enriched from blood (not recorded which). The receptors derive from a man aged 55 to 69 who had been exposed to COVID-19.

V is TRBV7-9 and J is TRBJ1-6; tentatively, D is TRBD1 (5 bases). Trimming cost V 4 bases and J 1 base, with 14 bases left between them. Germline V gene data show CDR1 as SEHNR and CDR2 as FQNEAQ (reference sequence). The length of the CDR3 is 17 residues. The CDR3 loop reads CASSSSGDRSYNSPLHF. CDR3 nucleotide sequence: TGTGCCAGCAGCTCTTCGGGGGATAGGTCCTATAATTCACCCCTCCACTTT.

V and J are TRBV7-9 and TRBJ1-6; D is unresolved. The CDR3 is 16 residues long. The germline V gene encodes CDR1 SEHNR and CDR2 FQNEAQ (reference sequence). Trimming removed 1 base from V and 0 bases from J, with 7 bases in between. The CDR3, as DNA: TGTGCCAGCAGCTTAGGGCCTAGCTCCTATAATTCACCCCTCCACTTT. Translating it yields CASSLGPSSYNSPLHF.

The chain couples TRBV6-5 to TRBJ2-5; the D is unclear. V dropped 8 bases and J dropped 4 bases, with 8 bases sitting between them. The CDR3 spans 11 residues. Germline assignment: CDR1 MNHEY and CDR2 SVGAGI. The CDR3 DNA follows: TGTGCCAGCTGGAGAGGAGAGACCCAGTACTTC. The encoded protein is CASWRGETQYF.

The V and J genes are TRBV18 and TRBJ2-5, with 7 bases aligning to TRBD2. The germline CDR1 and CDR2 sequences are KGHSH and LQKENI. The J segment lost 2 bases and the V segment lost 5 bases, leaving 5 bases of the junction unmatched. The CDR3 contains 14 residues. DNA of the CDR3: TGTGCCAGCTCATTGGCTAGCGGTCAAGAGACCCAGTACTTC. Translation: CASSLASGQETQYF.

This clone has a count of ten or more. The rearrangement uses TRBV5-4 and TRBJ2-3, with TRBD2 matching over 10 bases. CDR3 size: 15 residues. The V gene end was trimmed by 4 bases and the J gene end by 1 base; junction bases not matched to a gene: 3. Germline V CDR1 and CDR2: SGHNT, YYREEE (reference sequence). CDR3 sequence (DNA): TGTGCCAGCAGCAGGACTAGCGGTCGCACAGATACGCAGTATTTT. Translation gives CASSRTSGRTDTQYF.

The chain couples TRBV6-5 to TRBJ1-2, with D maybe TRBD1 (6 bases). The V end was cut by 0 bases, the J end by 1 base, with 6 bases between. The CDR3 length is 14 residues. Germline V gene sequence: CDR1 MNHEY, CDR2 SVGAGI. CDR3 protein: CASSYSRGNYGYTF. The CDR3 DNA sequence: TGTGCCAGCAGTTACTCCAGGGGTAACTATGGCTACACCTTC.

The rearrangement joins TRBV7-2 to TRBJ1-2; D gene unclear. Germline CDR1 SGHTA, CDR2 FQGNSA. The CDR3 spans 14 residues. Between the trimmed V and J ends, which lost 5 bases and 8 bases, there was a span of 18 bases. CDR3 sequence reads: CASSQNDIPDGYTF. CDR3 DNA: TGTGCCAGCAGCCAAAACGACATACCCGACGGCTACACCTTC. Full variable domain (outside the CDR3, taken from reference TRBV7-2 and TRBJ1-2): GAGVSQSPSNKVTEKGKDVELRCDPISGHTALYWYRQSLGQGLEFLIYFQGNSAPDKSGLPSDRFSAERTGGSVSTLTIQRTQQEDSAVYLCASSQNDIPDGYTFGSGTRLTVV.

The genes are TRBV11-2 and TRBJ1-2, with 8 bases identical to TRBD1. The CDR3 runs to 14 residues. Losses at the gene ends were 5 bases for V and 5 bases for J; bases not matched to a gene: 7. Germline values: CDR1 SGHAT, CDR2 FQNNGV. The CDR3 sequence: CASSPLRTGYGYTF. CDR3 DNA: TGTGCCAGCAGCCCCCTACGGACAGGGTATGGCTACACCTTC.

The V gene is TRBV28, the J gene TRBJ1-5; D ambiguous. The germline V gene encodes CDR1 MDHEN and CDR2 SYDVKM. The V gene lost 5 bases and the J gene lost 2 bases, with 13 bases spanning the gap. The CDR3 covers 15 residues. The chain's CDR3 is CASSPTFGGNQPQHF. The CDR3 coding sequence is TGTGCCAGCAGTCCGACTTTCGGGGGCAATCAGCCCCAGCATTTT.

DNA of the CDR3: TGTGCCATCAGTAATGACAGGGCCCTTAGCACAGATACGCAGTATTTT. It is translated as CAISNDRALSTDTQYF. The chain has TRBV10-3 and TRBJ2-3; 7 nucleotides agree with TRBD1. Germline V lookup: CDR1 ENHRY, CDR2 SYGVKD. The CDR3 runs to 16 residues. With 5 bases clipped from V and 0 bases from J, the junction kept 8 bases outside the gene matches.

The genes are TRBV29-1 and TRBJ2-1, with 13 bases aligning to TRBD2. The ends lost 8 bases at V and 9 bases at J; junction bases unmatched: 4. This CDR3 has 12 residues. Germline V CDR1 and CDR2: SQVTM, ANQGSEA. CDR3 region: CSTGLAGSEQFF. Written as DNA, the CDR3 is TGCAGCACGGGACTAGCGGGAAGTGAGCAGTTCTTC.